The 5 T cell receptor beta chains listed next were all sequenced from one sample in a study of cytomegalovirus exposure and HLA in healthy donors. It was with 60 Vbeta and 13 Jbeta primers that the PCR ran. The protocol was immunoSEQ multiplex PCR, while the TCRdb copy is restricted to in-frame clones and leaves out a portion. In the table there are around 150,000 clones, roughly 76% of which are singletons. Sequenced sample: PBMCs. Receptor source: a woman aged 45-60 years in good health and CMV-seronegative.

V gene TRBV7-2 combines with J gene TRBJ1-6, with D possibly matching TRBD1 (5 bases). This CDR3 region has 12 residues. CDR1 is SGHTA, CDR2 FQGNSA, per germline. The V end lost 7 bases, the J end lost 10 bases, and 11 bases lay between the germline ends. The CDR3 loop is CASNLPGSPLHF. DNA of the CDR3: TGTGCCAGCAACCTCCCAGGGTCACCCCTCCACTTT.

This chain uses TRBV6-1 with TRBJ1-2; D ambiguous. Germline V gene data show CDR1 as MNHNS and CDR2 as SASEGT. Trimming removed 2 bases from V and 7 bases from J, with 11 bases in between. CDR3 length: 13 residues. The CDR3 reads CASSEMPRLGYTF. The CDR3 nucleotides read TGTGCCAGCAGTGAAATGCCGCGGCTTGGCTACACCTTC.

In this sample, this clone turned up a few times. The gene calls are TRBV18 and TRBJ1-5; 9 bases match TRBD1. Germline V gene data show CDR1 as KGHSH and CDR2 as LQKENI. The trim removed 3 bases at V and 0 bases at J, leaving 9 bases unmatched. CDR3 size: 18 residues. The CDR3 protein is CASSPGGQGHPSNQPQHF. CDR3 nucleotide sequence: TGTGCCAGCTCACCGGGGGGACAGGGTCATCCTAGCAATCAGCCCCAGCATTTT.

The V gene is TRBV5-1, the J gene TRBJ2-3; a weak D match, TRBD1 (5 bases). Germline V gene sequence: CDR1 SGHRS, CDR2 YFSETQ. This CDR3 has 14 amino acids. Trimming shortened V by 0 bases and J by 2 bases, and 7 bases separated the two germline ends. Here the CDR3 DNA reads TGCGCCAGCAGCTTGGGACAGTTCACAGATACGCAGTATTTT. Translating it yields CASSLGQFTDTQYF.

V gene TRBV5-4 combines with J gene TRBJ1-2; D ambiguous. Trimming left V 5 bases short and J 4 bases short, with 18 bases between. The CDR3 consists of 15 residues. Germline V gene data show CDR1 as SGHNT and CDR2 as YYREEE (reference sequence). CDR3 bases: TGTGCCAGCAGACCATACATCGGGGTTAGCTATGGCTACACCTTC. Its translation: CASRPYIGVSYGYTF. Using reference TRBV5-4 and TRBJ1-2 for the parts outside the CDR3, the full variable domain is ETGVTQSPTHLIKTRGQQVTLRCSSQSGHNTVSWYQQALGQGPQFIFQYYREEENGRGNFPPRFSGLQFPNYSSELNVNALELDDSALYLCASRPYIGVSYGYTFGSGTRLTVV.